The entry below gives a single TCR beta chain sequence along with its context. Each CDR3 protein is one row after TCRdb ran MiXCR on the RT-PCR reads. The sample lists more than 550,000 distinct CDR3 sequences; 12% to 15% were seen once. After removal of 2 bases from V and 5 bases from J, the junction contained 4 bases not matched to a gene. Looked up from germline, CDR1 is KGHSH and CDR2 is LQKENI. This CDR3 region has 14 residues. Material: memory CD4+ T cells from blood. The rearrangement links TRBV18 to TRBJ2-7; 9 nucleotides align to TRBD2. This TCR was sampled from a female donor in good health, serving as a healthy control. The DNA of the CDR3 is TGTGCCAGCTCACCAGCGGTAGCGGGAGACGAGCAGTACTTC. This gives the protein CASSPAVAGDEQYF.